What follows are 9 T cell receptor beta chains derived from one specimen sequenced in a study of blood T cells in healthy people across ages (dated by TCRdb to the mid-2010s). The method behind the library was 5' RACE. Sequencer: Illumina HiSeq 2500. A second PCR of about 7 to 12 cycles was run with a J-beta primer mix and a sample-barcoded 5' primer. TCRdb trimmed the raw reads at Q25, called clones with MiXCR and kept productive beta chains. Records with the same CDR3 protein are collapsed into one entry carrying the most frequent genes and DNA. In all, the sample holds around 900,000 distinct CDR3 sequences, and about 30% of those were seen once. The ten largest make up 15% to 20% of the sample. The sample was blood. The receptors here all came from a woman at least 80 years old in good health.

This clonotype was seen just once. A much more abundant neighbour one base away suggests this may be a read error. The DNA of the CDR3 is TGTACCAGCAGCGACGCCGGACTTGGGAGGAATGAGCAGTTCTTC. The encoded protein is CTSSDAGLGRNEQFF. This rearrangement joins TRBV3-1 to TRBJ2-1; TRBD2 might be the D (6 bases). This CDR3 region has 15 residues. Germline V gives CDR1 LGHDT, CDR2 YNNKEL (reference sequence).

The chain joins TRBV12-3 or TRBV12-4 to TRBJ2-1; D perhaps matches TRBD1 (6 bases). This CDR3 is 15 amino acids long. V lost 5 bases to trimming and J lost 9 bases, with 20 bases between them. The CDR3 DNA is TGTGCCAGCAGTCCCCGGGACATAGGGAGCGGTGAGCAGTTCTTC. It encodes CASSPRDIGSGEQFF.

Points on this clonotype: A read error is possible here, since a much larger clone lies one base away. CDR3 DNA: TGTGCCATCAGTCGGGACAAGGGGAACACAGATACGCAGTATTTT. It specifies CAISRDKGNTDTQYF. The J gene is TRBJ2-3, the V gene TRBV10-3, with D possibly being TRBD1 (6 bases). The CDR3 has 15 residues. V lost 5 bases, J lost 2 bases, and 14 bases lay in between. From germline, CDR1 is ENHRY and CDR2 SYGVKD.

This clonotype was seen a handful of times. This chain uses TRBV24-1 with TRBJ2-2, with unresolved D. Germline V lookup: CDR1 KGHDR, CDR2 SFDVKD. CDR3 size: 15 residues. The ends were cut back, 3 bases at V and 1 base at J, with 8 bases in the middle. The CDR3 DNA sequence: TGTGCCACCAGTGATCCGTATAAGAACACCGGGGAGCTGTTTTTT. This translates into CATSDPYKNTGELFF.

This clonotype showed up just a few times. At one boundary the junction diverges from the germline segment, which might be a read error. The chain couples TRBV18 to TRBJ2-7; D not resolved. The end of the DNA aligns better with TRBJ2-5, so the J call may be wrong. Germline-derived CDR1 and CDR2 are KGHSH and LQKENI. The CDR3 is made up of 13 amino acids. The CDR3 nucleotides are TGTGCCAACTCACCCCGTTTCGGGGAGACCCAGTACTTC. Translating gives CANSPRFGETQYF.

The rearrangement links TRBV5-1 to TRBJ1-4; 7 bases match TRBD1. CDR1 is SGHRS and CDR2 is YFSETQ in the germline V gene. V dropped 0 bases and J dropped 0; count of bases not matched to a gene: 2. This CDR3 has 16 residues. DNA for the CDR3: TGCGCCAGCAGCTTGGGACAGGGTTCAACTAATGAAAAACTGTTTTTT. Its translation is CASSLGQGSTNEKLFF. Full variable domain (outside the CDR3, taken from reference TRBV5-1 and TRBJ1-4): KAGVTQTPRYLIKTRGQQVTLSCSPISGHRSVSWYQQTPGQGLQFLFEYFSETQRNKGNFPGRFSGRQFSNSRSEMNVSTLELGDSALYLCASSLGQGSTNEKLFFGSGTQLSVL.

The table lists this clonotype with a few counts. One base away lies a much larger clone, so this may be a sequencing read error. The chain employs TRBV7-2 and TRBJ2-1; D may be TRBD1 or TRBD2 (5 bases each). Trimming cost V 5 bases and J 13 bases, with 21 bases left between them. CDR3 length: 14 residues. Germline assignment: CDR1 SGHTA and CDR2 FQGNSA. The CDR3 coding sequence is TGTGCCAGCAGCCCAGGGATGAGAGGGGAGACCCAGTTCTTC. It encodes CASSPGMRGETQFF.

V and J are TRBV9 and TRBJ1-2; D remains unclear. Germline V CDR1 and CDR2: SGDLS, YYNGEE. The CDR3 is made up of 15 amino acids. Trimming shortened V by 4 bases and J by 4 bases, and 17 bases separated the two germline ends. In DNA, the CDR3 is TGTGCCAGCAGCTTTGATTGGAGGGCTGGCTATGGCTACACCTTC. This sequence encodes CASSFDWRAGYGYTF. Together with reference TRBV9 and TRBJ1-2, the CDR3 gives the full variable domain: DSGVTQTPKHLITATGQRVTLRCSPRSGDLSVYWYQQSLDQGLQFLIQYYNGEERAKGNILERFSAQQFPDLHSELNLSSLELGDSALYFCASSFDWRAGYGYTFGSGTRLTVV.

On this clonotype: A much larger clonotype is one base distant, so this may be a read error. The chain couples TRBV29-1 to TRBJ1-2; D not resolved. This CDR3 comprises 9 residues. Per germline, CDR1 SQVTM and CDR2 ANQGSEA. V lost 7 bases to trimming and J lost 8 bases, with 8 bases between them. The CDR3 DNA reads as TGCAGCGCTGACTTGGGCTACACCTTC. Translation: CSADLGYTF.